This T cell receptor (beta chain) derives from a study of T cell changes during pregnancy in multiple sclerosis. Germline values: CDR1 MNHEY, CDR2 SVGAGI. J was trimmed by 4 bases and V by 5 bases; bases with no gene match: 6. This CDR3 is built from 15 residues. Using immunoSEQ multiplex PCR, the repertoire was profiled, and TCRdb retains in-frame clones only, with some absent. Among 45,000 to 55,000 clones listed, around 92% were seen once. This sequence originates from a female donor with multiple sclerosis, enrolled in a pregnancy study. This rearrangement joins TRBV6-5 to TRBJ2-7; 12 bases are shared with TRBD2. The sequenced sample was CD4+ T cells from peripheral blood mononuclear cells, obtained after pregnancy. CDR3 sequence (DNA): TGTGCCAGCAGTCCAGGGGGACTAGCGGGTTACGAGCAGTACTTC. It translates to CASSPGGLAGYEQYF.